This T cell receptor beta chain was retrieved from a study of T cell changes during pregnancy in multiple sclerosis. CDR1 is GTSNPN, CDR2 SVGIG, per germline (reference sequence). This CDR3 region has 15 residues. Trimming pared 4 bases from V and 2 bases from J, leaving 14 bases between. Sequencing was performed with immunoSEQ multiplex PCR; in TCRdb, only in-frame clones are kept and a portion is missing. The sample has approximately 52,000 clones; around 92% are singletons. Here the sequenced sample was CD4+ T cells from peripheral blood mononuclear cells, taken in the third trimester of pregnancy. The clonotype comes from a female donor with multiple sclerosis, enrolled in a pregnancy study. The gene calls are TRBV30 and TRBJ1-4; D is undetermined. The DNA of the CDR3 is TGTGCCTGGACCGGAGGGCCCACGACTAATGAAAAACTGTTTTTT. It is translated as CAWTGGPTTNEKLFF.